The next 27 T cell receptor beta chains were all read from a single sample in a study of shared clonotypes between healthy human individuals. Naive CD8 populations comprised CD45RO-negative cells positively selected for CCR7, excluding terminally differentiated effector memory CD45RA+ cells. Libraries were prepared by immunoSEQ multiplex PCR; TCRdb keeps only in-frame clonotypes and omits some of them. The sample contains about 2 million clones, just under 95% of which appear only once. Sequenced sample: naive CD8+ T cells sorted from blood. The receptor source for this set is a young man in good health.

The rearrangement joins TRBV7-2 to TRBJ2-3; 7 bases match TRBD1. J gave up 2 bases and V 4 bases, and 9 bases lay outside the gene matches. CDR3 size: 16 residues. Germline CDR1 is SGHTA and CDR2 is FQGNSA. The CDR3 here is CASSSPDRVSTDTQYF. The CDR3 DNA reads TGTGCCAGCAGCTCCCCCGACAGGGTGTCCACAGATACGCAGTATTTT.

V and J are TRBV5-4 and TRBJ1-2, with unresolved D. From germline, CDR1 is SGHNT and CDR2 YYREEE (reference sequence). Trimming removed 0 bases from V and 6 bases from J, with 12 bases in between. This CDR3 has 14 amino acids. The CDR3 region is CASSLVSQSDGYTF. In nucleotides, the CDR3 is TGTGCCAGCAGCTTGGTAAGCCAAAGTGATGGCTACACCTTC.

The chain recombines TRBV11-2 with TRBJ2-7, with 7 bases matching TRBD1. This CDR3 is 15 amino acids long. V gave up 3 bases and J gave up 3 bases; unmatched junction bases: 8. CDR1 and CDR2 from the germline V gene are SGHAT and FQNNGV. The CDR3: CASSLTGYGVYEQYF. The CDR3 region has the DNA TGTGCCAGCAGCTTGACAGGGTATGGGGTCTACGAGCAGTACTTC.

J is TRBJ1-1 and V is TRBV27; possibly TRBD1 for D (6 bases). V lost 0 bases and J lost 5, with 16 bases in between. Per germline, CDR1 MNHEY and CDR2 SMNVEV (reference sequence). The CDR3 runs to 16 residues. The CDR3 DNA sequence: TGTGCCAGCAGTTTATCGATGGGGGCGCTTAAGACTGAAGCTTTCTTT. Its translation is CASSLSMGALKTEAFF.

The CDR3 DNA reads as TGTGCCAGCAGCAATAGCGGGACCGAGCAGTACTTC. This gives the protein CASSNSGTEQYF. The chain links TRBV5-4 to TRBJ2-7; 8 nucleotides line up with TRBD2. V was pared by 4 bases and J by 6 bases, with 3 bases of the junction left unmatched. The CDR3 sequence is 12 residues long. Germline V gene data show CDR1 as SGHNT and CDR2 as YYREEE (reference sequence).

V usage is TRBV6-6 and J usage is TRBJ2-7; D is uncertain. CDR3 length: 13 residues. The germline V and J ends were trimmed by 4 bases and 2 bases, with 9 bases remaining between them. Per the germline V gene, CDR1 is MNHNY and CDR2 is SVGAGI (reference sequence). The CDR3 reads CASSFSSTYEQYF. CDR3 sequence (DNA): TGTGCCAGCAGTTTTAGTTCCACCTACGAGCAGTACTTC.

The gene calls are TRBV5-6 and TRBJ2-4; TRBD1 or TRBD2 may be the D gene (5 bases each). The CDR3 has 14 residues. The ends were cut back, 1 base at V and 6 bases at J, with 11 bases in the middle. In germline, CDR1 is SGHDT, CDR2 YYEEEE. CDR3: CASSLIGGTNIQYF. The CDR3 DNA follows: TGTGCCAGCAGCTTGATTGGGGGAACAAACATTCAGTACTTC.

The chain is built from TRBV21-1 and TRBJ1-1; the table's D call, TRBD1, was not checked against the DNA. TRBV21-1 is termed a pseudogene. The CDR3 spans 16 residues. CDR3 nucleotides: TGTGCCAGCAGCCCACGAACCGGGACAGGTCTGACTGAAGCTTTCTTT. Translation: CASSPRTGTGLTEAFF.

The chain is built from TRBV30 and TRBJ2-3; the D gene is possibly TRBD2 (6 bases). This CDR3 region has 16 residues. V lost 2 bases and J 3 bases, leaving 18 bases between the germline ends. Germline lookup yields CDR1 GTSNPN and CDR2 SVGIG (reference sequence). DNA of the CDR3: TGTGCCTGGAGTACCTTCTACGGGGACTCAACAGATACGCAGTATTTT. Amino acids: CAWSTFYGDSTDTQYF.

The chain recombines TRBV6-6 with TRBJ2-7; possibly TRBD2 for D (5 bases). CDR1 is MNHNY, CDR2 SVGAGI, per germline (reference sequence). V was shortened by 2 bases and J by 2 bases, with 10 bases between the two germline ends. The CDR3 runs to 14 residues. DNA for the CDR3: TGTGCCAGCAGTTACGGCGACGGGGCCTACGAGCAGTACTTC. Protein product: CASSYGDGAYEQYF.

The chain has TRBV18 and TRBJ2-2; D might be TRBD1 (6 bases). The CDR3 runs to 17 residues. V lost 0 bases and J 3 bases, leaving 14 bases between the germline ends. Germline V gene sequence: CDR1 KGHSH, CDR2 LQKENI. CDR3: CASSPPPGGEDTGELFF. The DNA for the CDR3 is TGTGCCAGCTCACCACCGCCTGGGGGCGAGGACACCGGGGAGCTGTTTTTT.

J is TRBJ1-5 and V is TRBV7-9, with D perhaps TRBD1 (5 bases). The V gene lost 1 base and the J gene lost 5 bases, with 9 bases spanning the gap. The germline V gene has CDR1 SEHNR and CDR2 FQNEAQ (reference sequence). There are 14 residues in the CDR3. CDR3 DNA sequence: TGTGCCAGCAGCTTAGAGGGGACCGATCAGCCCCAGCATTTT. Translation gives CASSLEGTDQPQHF. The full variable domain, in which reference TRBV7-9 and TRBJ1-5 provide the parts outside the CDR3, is DTGVSQNPRHKITKRGQNVTFRCDPISEHNRLYWYRQTLGQGPEFLTYFQNEAQLEKSRLLSDRFSAERPKGSFSTLEIQRTEQGDSAMYLCASSLEGTDQPQHFGDGTRLSIL.

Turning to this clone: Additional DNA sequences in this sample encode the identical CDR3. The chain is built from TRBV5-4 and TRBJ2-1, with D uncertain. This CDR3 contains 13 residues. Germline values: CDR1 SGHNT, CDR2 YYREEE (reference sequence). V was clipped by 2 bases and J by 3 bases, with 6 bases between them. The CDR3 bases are TGTGCCAGCAGCTTCGGCAGCTACAATGAGCAGTTCTTC. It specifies CASSFGSYNEQFF.

The chain's CDR3 is CASSLVAAEETQYF. The DNA of the CDR3 is TGCGCCAGCAGCTTGGTGGCAGCCGAAGAGACCCAGTACTTC. The gene calls are TRBV5-1 and TRBJ2-5; D gene uncertain. V shed 0 bases and J shed 3 bases, with 9 bases lying between them. Germline lookup yields CDR1 SGHRS and CDR2 YFSETQ. There are 14 residues in the CDR3.

The CDR3 protein is CASSLPGLAGEQFF. The CDR3 nucleotides are TGTGCCAGCAGCCTCCCGGGACTAGCGGGGGAGCAGTTCTTC. This rearrangement joins TRBV6-5 to TRBJ2-1; TRBD2 aligns across 13 bases. The V gene's germline CDR1 is MNHEY and CDR2 SVGAGI. V lost 6 bases and J lost 10; bases outside the gene matches: 6. The CDR3 is 14 residues long.

The DNA of the CDR3 is TGTGCCAGCGGCGAACAGGACAATCAGCCCCAGCATTTT. Its translation is CASGEQDNQPQHF. The V call is TRBV7-9, the J call TRBJ1-5; tentative D call: TRBD1 (5 bases). The CDR3 spans 13 residues. The ends were cut back, 8 bases at V and 3 bases at J, with 11 bases in the middle. Germline V gene data show CDR1 as SEHNR and CDR2 as FQNEAQ (reference sequence).

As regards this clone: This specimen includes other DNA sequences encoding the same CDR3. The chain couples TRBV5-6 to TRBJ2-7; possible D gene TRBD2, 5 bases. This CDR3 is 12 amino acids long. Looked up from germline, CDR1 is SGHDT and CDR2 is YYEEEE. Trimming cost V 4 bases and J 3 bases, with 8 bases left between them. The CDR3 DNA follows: TGTGCCAGCAGCCCGGGGAACTACGAGCAGTACTTC. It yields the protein CASSPGNYEQYF.

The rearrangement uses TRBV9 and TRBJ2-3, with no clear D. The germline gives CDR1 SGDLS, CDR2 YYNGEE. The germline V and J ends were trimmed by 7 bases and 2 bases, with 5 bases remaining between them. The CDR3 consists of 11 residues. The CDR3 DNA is TGTGCCAGCGGAACCACAGATACGCAGTATTTT. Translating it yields CASGTTDTQYF.

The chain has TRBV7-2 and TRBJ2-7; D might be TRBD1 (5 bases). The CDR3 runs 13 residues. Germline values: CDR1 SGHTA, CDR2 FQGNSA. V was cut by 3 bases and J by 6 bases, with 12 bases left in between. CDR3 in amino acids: CASSFATGSEQYF. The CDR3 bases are TGTGCCAGCAGCTTCGCCACAGGCAGCGAGCAGTACTTC.

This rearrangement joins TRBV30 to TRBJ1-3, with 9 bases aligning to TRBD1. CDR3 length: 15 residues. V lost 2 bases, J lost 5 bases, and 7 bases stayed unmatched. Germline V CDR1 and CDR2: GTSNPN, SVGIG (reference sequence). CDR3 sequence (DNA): TGTGCCTGGAGTAAATCGACAGGGGGAAGAAACACCATATATTTT. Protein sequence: CAWSKSTGGRNTIYF.

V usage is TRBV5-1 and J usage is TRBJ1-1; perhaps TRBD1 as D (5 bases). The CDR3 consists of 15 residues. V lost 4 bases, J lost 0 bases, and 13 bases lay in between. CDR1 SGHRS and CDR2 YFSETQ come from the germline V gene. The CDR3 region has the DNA TGCGCCAGCAGCCACGGAGGGACGGTGAACACTGAAGCTTTCTTT. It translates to CASSHGGTVNTEAFF.

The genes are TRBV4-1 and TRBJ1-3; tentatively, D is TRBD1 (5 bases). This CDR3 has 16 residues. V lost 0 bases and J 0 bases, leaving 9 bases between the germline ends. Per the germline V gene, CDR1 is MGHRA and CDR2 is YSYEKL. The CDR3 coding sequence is TGCGCCAGCAGCCAAGAGCCGGGGCTCTCTGGAAACACCATATATTTT. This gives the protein CASSQEPGLSGNTIYF.

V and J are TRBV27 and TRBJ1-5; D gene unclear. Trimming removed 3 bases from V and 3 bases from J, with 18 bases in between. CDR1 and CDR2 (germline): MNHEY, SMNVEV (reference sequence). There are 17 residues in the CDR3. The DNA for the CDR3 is TGTGCCAGCAGTTTGGACGGGAACGACCTAAACAATCAGCCCCAGCATTTT. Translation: CASSLDGNDLNNQPQHF.

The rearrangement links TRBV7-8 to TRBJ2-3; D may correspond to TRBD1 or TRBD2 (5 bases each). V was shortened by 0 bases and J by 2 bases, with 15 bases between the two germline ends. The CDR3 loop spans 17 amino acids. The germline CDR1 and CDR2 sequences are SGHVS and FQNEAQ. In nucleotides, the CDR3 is TGTGCCAGCAGCTTAGCGAACGGGGCGCTAGTCACAGATACGCAGTATTTT. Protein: CASSLANGALVTDTQYF.

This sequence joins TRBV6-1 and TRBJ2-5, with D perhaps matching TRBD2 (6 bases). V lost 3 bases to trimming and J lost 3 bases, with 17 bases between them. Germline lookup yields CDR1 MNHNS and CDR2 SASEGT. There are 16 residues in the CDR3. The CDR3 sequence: CASSEDYGVWEETQYF. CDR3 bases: TGTGCCAGCAGTGAGGACTATGGGGTTTGGGAAGAGACCCAGTACTTC.

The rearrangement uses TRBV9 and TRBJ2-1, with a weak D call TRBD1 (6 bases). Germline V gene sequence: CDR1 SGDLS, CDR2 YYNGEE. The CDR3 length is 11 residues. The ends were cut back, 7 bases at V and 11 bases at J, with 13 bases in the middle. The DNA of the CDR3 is TGTGCCAGCTCCGAAGGACAGAAGCAGTTCTTC. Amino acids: CASSEGQKQFF.

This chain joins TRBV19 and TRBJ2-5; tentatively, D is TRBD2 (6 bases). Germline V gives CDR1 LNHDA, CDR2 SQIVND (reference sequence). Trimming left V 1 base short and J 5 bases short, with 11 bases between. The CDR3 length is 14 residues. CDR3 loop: CASSIAGGGETQYF. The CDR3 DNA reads TGTGCCAGTAGTATAGCGGGTGGGGGGGAGACCCAGTACTTC.